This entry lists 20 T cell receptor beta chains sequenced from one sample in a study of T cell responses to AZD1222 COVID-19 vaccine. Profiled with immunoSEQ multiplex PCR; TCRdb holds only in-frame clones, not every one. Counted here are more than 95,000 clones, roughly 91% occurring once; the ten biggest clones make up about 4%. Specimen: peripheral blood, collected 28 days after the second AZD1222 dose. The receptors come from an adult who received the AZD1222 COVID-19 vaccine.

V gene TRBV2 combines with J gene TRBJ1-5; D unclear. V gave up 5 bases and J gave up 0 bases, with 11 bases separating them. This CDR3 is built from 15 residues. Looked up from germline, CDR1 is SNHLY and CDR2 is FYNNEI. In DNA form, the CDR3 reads TGTGCCAGCAGTCAGGCCCAAAGTAGCAATCAGCCCCAGCATTTT. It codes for CASSQAQSSNQPQHF. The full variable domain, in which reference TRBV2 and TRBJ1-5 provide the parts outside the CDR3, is EPEVTQTPSHQVTQMGQEVILRCVPISNHLYFYWYRQILGQKVEFLVSFYNNEISEKSEIFDDQFSVERPDGSNFTLKIRSTKLEDSAMYFCASSQAQSSNQPQHFGDGTRLSIL.

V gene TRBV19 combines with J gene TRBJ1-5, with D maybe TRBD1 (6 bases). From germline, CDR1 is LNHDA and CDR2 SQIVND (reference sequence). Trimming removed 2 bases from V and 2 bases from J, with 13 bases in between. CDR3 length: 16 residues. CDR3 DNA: TGTGCCAGTAGTATACTACAGGGAGATGGCAATCAGCCCCAGCATTTT. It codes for CASSILQGDGNQPQHF.

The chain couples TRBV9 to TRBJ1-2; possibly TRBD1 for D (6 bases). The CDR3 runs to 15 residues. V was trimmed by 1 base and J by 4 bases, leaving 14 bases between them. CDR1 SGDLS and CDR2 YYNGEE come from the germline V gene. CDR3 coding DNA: TGTGCCAGCAGCGTAAGGTGGGGACACGGCTATGGCTACACCTTC. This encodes CASSVRWGHGYGYTF.

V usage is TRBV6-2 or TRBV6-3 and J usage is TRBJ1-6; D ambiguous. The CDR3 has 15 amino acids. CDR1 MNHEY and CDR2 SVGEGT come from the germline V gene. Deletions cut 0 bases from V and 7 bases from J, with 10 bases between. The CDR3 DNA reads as TGTGCCAGCAGTTACTCTGGATGGAGAAATTCACCCCTCCACTTT. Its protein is CASSYSGWRNSPLHF.

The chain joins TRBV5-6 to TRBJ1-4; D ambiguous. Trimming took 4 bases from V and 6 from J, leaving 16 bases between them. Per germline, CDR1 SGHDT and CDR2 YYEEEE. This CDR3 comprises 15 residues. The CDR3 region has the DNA TGTGCCAGCAGCGCGGGAGTCTTAACCCATGAAAAACTGTTTTTT. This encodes CASSAGVLTHEKLFF.

DNA for the CDR3: TGCGCCAGCAGCCAAGCTGTCAGCTCCACAGATACGCAGTATTTT. It yields the protein CASSQAVSSTDTQYF. V and J are TRBV4-3 and TRBJ2-3; D unclear. The CDR3 totals 15 residues. Per the germline V gene, CDR1 is LGHNA and CDR2 is YSLEER. The V end lost 1 base, the J end lost 2 bases, and 10 bases lay between the germline ends.

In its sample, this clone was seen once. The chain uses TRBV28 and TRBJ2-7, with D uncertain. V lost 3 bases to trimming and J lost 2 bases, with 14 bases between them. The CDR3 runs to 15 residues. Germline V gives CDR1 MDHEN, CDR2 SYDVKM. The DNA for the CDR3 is TGTGCCAGCAGTTTGGGCGGCACAGTTCCCTACGAGCAGTACTTC. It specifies CASSLGGTVPYEQYF.

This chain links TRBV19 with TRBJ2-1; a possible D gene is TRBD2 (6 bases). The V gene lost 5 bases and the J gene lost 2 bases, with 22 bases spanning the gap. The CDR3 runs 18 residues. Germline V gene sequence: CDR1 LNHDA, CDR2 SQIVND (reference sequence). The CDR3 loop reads CASSPRGAELLTYNEQFF. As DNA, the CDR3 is TGTGCCAGTAGTCCCCGCGGGGCGGAGCTCCTTACCTACAATGAGCAGTTCTTC.

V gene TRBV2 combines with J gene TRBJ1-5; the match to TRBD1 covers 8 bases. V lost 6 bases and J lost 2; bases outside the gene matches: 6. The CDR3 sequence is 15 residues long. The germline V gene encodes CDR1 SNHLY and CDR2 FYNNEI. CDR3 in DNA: TGTGCCAGCAGGCGTGGGACAGGACGCAATCAGCCCCAGCATTTT. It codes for CASRRGTGRNQPQHF.

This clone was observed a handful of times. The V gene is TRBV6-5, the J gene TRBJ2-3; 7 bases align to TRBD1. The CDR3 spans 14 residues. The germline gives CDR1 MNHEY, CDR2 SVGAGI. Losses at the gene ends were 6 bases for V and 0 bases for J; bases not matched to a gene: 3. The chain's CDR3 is CASSQTGSTDTQYF. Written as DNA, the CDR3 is TGTGCCAGCAGCCAGACAGGGAGCACAGATACGCAGTATTTT.

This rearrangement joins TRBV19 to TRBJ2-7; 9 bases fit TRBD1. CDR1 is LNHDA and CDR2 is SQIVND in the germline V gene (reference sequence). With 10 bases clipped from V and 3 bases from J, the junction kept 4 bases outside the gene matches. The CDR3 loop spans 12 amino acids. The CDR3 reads CATGQGYYEQYF. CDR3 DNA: TGTGCCACCGGACAGGGGTACTACGAGCAGTACTTC.

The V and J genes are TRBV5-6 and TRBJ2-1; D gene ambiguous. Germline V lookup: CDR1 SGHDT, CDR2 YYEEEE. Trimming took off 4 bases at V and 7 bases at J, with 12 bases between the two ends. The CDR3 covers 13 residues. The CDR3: CASSPARGNEQFF. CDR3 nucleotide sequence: TGTGCCAGCAGCCCGGCCCGCGGTAATGAGCAGTTCTTC. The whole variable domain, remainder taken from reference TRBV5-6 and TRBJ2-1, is DAGVTQSPTHLIKTRGQQVTLRCSPKSGHDTVSWYQQALGQGPQFIFQYYEEEERQRGNFPDRFSGHQFPNYSSELNVNALLLGDSALYLCASSPARGNEQFFGPGTRLTVL.

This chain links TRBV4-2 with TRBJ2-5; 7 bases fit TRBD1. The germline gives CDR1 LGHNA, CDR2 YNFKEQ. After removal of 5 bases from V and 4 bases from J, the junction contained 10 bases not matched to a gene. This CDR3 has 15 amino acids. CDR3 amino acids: CASSRTGEGLETQYF. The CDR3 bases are TGTGCCAGCAGCAGAACAGGGGAAGGCCTAGAGACCCAGTACTTC.

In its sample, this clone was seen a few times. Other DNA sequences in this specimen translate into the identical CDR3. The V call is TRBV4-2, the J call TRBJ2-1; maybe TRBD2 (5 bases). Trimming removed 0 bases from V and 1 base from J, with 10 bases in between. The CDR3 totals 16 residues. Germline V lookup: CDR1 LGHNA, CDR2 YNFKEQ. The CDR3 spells CASSQDRAGSYNEQFF. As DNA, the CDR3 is TGTGCCAGCAGCCAAGATCGCGCGGGTTCCTACAATGAGCAGTTCTTC.

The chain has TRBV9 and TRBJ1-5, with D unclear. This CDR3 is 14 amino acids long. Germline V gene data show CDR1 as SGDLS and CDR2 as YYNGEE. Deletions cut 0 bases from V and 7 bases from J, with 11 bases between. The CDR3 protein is CASSVGPAGQPQHF. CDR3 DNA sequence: TGTGCCAGCAGCGTAGGCCCAGCAGGACAGCCCCAGCATTTT.

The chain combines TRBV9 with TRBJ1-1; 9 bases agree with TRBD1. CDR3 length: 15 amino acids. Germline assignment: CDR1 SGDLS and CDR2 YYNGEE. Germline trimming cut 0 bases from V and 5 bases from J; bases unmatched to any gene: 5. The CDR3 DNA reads TGTGCCAGCAGCGTAGTGGACAGGGGTGATACTGAAGCTTTCTTT. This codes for CASSVVDRGDTEAFF.

This chain's CDR3 is CASSNPGTINSPLHF. In DNA form, the CDR3 reads TGTGCCAGCAGTAACCCCGGGACGATTAATTCACCCCTCCACTTT. The chain couples TRBV6-2 or TRBV6-3 to TRBJ1-6, with D maybe TRBD1 (5 bases). This CDR3 spans 15 amino acids. Germline lookup yields CDR1 MNHEY and CDR2 SVGEGT. V lost 5 bases and J 6 bases, leaving 14 bases between the germline ends.

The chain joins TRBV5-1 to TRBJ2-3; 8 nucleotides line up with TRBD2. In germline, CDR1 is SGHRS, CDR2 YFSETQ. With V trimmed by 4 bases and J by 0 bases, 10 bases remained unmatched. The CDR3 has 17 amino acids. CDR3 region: CASSRAVVAGSTDTQYF. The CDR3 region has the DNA TGCGCCAGCAGCCGGGCCGTGGTAGCGGGAAGCACAGATACGCAGTATTTT. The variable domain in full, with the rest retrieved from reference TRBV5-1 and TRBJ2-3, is KAGVTQTPRYLIKTRGQQVTLSCSPISGHRSVSWYQQTPGQGLQFLFEYFSETQRNKGNFPGRFSGRQFSNSRSEMNVSTLELGDSALYLCASSRAVVAGSTDTQYFGPGTRLTVL.

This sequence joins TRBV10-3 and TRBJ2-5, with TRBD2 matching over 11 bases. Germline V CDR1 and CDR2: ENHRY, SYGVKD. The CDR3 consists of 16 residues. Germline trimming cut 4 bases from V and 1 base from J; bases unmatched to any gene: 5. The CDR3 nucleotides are TGTGCCATCAGTGGGGGGACTAGCGGATTCCAAGAGACCCAGTACTTC. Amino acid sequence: CAISGGTSGFQETQYF.

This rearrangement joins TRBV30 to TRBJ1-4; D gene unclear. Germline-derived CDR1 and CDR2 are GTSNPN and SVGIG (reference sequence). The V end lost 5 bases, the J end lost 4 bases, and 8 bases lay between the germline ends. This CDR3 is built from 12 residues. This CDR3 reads CAWDTNNEKLFF. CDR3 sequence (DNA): TGTGCCTGGGACACCAATAATGAAAAACTGTTTTTT.